This T cell receptor (beta chain) was sequenced in a study of blood T cell repertoires in COVID-19 (dated by TCRdb to about 2020). In the study overall: Samples covering the acute and convalescent phases of COVID-19 were provided by collaborators in the United States, Italy and Spain. The prospective study material was composed of cDNA or gDNA derived from T cells, B-cell-depleted T cells, or PBMCs. Deeply sampled blood TCRbeta repertoires from subjects exposed to, actively infected with, or recovered from COVID-19 were included in the dataset. A freely available public database, intended as a resource for researchers studying the immune response to SARS-CoV-2, is where the repertoires were released. Samples were obtained from the ongoing ImmuneRACE study (first 160 participants) and from about 1,300 subjects provided by 6 global collaborators. Nearly every sample came with metadata listing a de-identified subject ID, COVID-19 status, age in years and sex. Where available, HLA class I and class II types were taken from metadata supplied by the sample provider and were not determined by assay-based typing. What the authors observed across the whole study: The amount of clinical and demographic metadata varied by source and participant and was provided uncurated.

Whole blood was collected in K2EDTA tubes by collaborating institutions according to the institutions' own protocols. Collaborator samples were shipped for TCRbeta analysis as frozen whole blood, isolated PBMCs, or DNA extracted from either sample type. V loses 8 bases at its end and J loses 0 bases; junction bases beyond the gene matches: 7. The CDR3 covers 14 residues, taking in both the cysteine and the phenylalanine. The read is trimmed to its CDR3 DNA, 42 bases read in frame from base 1. CDR1 and CDR2 are read off the germline V gene as SGHAT and FQNNGV. On this clone: The specificity of this receptor is unknown. No clone much larger than this one lies a single base away; base qualities are absent.

The immunoSEQ Assay, a bias-controlled multiplex PCR, was used to amplify TCRbeta CDR3 regions from genomic DNA. Per the original workflow: Within the assay, amplification of reference gene primers was used to estimate how many nucleated cells each sample contained. To quantify the absolute abundance of each unique TCRbeta CDR3 rearrangement, sequence reads were collapsed and filtered. For each sample, productive Simpson clonality was calculated as the square root of Simpson's diversity index across productive rearrangements. Sourced from immuneACCESS, this table was stored by TCRdb with only in-frame sequences that have V and J called. A share of the clones is absent; for the studies checked, an unresolved V gene accounts for under half, and the remainder has no known explanation. D and trimming come from the DNA, and the V and J calls and clone size come from that table. The sample has about 520,000 clones on record, around 85% of them singletons. Roughly 3.2% of the sample lies in the top ten.

The sequence was obtained from a human donor in a cohort sampled during active COVID-19. The chain is made from TRBV11-2 and TRBJ2-7; 7 middle bases align to TRBD2. The sample consisted of peripheral blood. In nucleotides, the sequence is TGTGCCAGCCGGGAAGCGGGGCCCTCCTACGAGCAGTACTTC. Its amino acids are CASREAGPSYEQYF.